Below, 26 T cell receptor beta chains from the same sample are listed, as sequenced in a study of blood T cell repertoires in COVID-19. TCRdb's copy holds only in-frame clones and misses some; the assay was immunoSEQ multiplex PCR. The sample consists of around 50,000 clones, about 76% of them appearing once. The sample was peripheral blood. The receptors were sampled from a human donor with active or convalescent COVID-19. The donor label of this sample is uncertain.

The CDR3 nucleotides are TGTGCCAGCCAGCGGGGGGAGACCAAAAACATTCAGTACTTC. Encoded protein: CASQRGETKNIQYF. J is TRBJ2-4 and V is TRBV3-1 (or the pseudogene TRBV3-2); 9 bases fit TRBD2. Germline V CDR1 and CDR2: LGHDT, YNNKEL (reference sequence). The CDR3 loop spans 14 amino acids. The trim removed 8 bases at V and 2 bases at J, leaving 4 bases unmatched.

V is TRBV15 and J is TRBJ1-6; 9 nucleotides match TRBD1. V shed 1 base and J 5 bases; nucleotides not matched to a gene: 0. The CDR3 totals 15 residues. The germline V gene has CDR1 LNHNV and CDR2 YYDKDF (reference sequence). The CDR3 DNA reads as TGTGCCACCAGCAGAGGGACAGGGGATAATTCACCCCTCCACTTT. It specifies CATSRGTGDNSPLHF.

This chain links TRBV5-1 with TRBJ2-2, with D possibly matching TRBD1 (6 bases). This CDR3 comprises 14 residues. Germline-derived CDR1 and CDR2 are SGHRS and YFSETQ. CDR3 in amino acids: CVSGGGTNTGELFF. The CDR3 DNA reads TGCGTCTCCGGTGGGGGCACCAACACCGGGGAGCTGTTTTTT.

The genes are TRBV19 and TRBJ2-1; 10 bases are shared with TRBD1. J was trimmed by 1 base and V by 5 bases; bases with no gene match: 14. The germline V gene encodes CDR1 LNHDA and CDR2 SQIVND (reference sequence). This CDR3 has 19 amino acids. In nucleotides, the CDR3 is TGTGCCAGTAGTCTGGACAGGGGGGCGGCCACTCGATCCTACAATGAGCAGTTCTTC. As protein: CASSLDRGAATRSYNEQFF.

The CDR3 here is CASSLDPVSNQPQHF. DNA for the CDR3: TGTGCCAGCAGCTTAGATCCGGTTAGCAATCAGCCCCAGCATTTT. The chain joins TRBV11-2 to TRBJ1-5; D remains ambiguous. CDR1 and CDR2 from the germline V gene are SGHAT and FQNNGV. V was shortened by 0 bases and J by 0 bases, with 6 bases between the two germline ends. The CDR3 spans 15 residues.

J is TRBJ2-1 and V is TRBV20-1, with 9 bases matching TRBD1. Germline assignment: CDR1 DFQATT and CDR2 SNEGSKA (reference sequence). V lost 3 bases, J lost 6 bases, and 9 bases stayed unmatched. There are 15 residues in the CDR3. The CDR3 sequence is CSASLSGTGLNEQFF. The CDR3 coding sequence is TGCAGTGCTAGTCTCTCCGGGACAGGGCTCAATGAGCAGTTCTTC.

This chain connects TRBV4-2 to TRBJ2-5; 14 positions match TRBD2. After removal of 4 bases from V and 5 bases from J, the junction contained 3 bases not matched to a gene. CDR1 and CDR2 (germline): LGHNA, YNFKEQ. There are 15 residues in the CDR3. The CDR3 region is CASSPRLAGGETQYF. The CDR3, as DNA: TGTGCCAGCAGCCCCAGACTAGCGGGAGGGGAGACCCAGTACTTC.

In this sample, this clone turned up once. The J gene is TRBJ2-1, the V gene TRBV28, with TRBD2 identical over 11 bases. The ends lost 6 bases at V and 7 bases at J; junction bases unmatched: 11. The V gene's germline CDR1 is MDHEN and CDR2 SYDVKM. The CDR3 runs to 16 residues. DNA for the CDR3: TGTGCCAGCAGCGACACTAGCGGGAGTTCGATAAATGAGCAGTTCTTC. Amino acid sequence: CASSDTSGSSINEQFF.

The rearrangement uses TRBV11-2 and TRBJ1-6, with D possibly being TRBD1 (5 bases). Trimming stripped 1 base from V and 6 bases from J, with 13 bases between. The germline V gene has CDR1 SGHAT and CDR2 FQNNGV. CDR3 length: 16 residues. The CDR3 coding sequence is TGTGCCAGCAGCTTAGTCGGGGGAAATGTTAATTCACCCCTCCACTTT. This translates into CASSLVGGNVNSPLHF. The full variable domain, completed using reference TRBV11-2 and TRBJ1-6, is EAGVAQSPRYKIIEKRQSVAFWCNPISGHATLYWYQQILGQGPKLLIQFQNNGVVDDSQLPKDRFSAERLKGVDSTLKIQPAKLEDSAVYLCASSLVGGNVNSPLHFGNGTRLTVT.

This rearrangement joins TRBV11-3 to TRBJ1-5, with TRBD1 identical over 8 bases. The germline gives CDR1 SGHNT, CDR2 YENEEA. Trimming took 3 bases from V and 3 from J; bases not matched to a gene: 1. This CDR3 is 14 amino acids long. CDR3 coding DNA: TGTGCCAGCAGCTTGACAGGGGCCAATCAGCCCCAGCATTTT. Translation gives CASSLTGANQPQHF.

The chain combines TRBV4-3 with TRBJ2-1; D not resolved. Per the germline V gene, CDR1 is LGHNA and CDR2 is YSLEER. The CDR3 has 15 amino acids. V was clipped by 4 bases and J by 1 base, with 11 bases between them. The CDR3 nucleotides read TGCGCCAGCAGCCGGAATTTCGGGTCCTACAATGAGCAGTTCTTC. It encodes CASSRNFGSYNEQFF.

The chain has TRBV21-1 and TRBJ2-7; the tabulated D call, TRBD2, remains unverified against the DNA. TRBV21-1 is described as a pseudogene. CDR3 length: 14 amino acids. Here the CDR3 DNA reads TGTGCCAGCAGCCTGGGACTAGAAGAGTACGAGCAGTACTTC. It specifies CASSLGLEEYEQYF.

V is TRBV6-4 and J is TRBJ2-2; TRBD2 agrees at 13 bases. The CDR3 consists of 14 residues. The V gene end was trimmed by 8 bases and the J gene end by 5 bases; junction bases not matched to a gene: 2. Germline values: CDR1 MRHNA, CDR2 SNTAGT. This chain's CDR3 is CASRGLAGTGELFF. The CDR3 nucleotides are TGTGCCAGCCGGGGACTAGCGGGAACCGGGGAGCTGTTTTTT.

The chain uses TRBV3-1 (or the pseudogene TRBV3-2) and TRBJ2-3, with D hard to call. Germline V gene data show CDR1 as LGHDT and CDR2 as YNNKEL (reference sequence). The CDR3 is 13 amino acids. The V end lost 5 bases, the J end lost 2 bases, and 8 bases lay between the germline ends. CDR3: CASSVTFTDTQYF. DNA for the CDR3: TGTGCCAGCAGCGTTACTTTCACAGATACGCAGTATTTT.

Turning to this clone: Within the sample, other DNA sequences also encode this same CDR3. The chain joins TRBV27 to TRBJ1-2, with TRBD1 as a possible D gene (6 bases). Germline loops: CDR1 MNHEY, CDR2 SMNVEV (reference sequence). V lost 3 bases to trimming and J lost 8 bases, with 10 bases between them. This CDR3 is 12 amino acids long. CDR3 bases: TGTGCCAGCAGTTTTCCGGGGGGCGGCTACACCTTC. Residues: CASSFPGGGYTF.

With respect to this clone: Other DNA sequences in this sample translate to the same CDR3. The V gene is TRBV4-2, the J gene TRBJ2-3; 13 positions agree with TRBD2. Per germline, CDR1 LGHNA and CDR2 YNFKEQ. The J segment lost 6 bases and the V segment lost 4 bases, leaving 4 bases of the junction unmatched. This CDR3 region has 15 residues. CDR3 region: CASSPGLAGVDTQYF. The CDR3 bases are TGTGCCAGCAGCCCAGGACTAGCGGGAGTGGATACGCAGTATTTT.

The rearrangement uses TRBV19 and TRBJ2-3; 10 bases line up with TRBD1. This CDR3 has 13 residues. In germline, CDR1 is LNHDA, CDR2 SQIVND (reference sequence). J was trimmed by 3 bases and V by 8 bases; bases with no gene match: 2. The chain's CDR3 is CASRQGATDTQYF. The CDR3 DNA sequence: TGTGCCAGTCGACAGGGGGCGACAGATACGCAGTATTTT.

DNA for the CDR3: TGTGCCAGCAGCTCGAGGACAGACGAGCAGTACTTC. It yields the protein CASSSRTDEQYF. The genes are TRBV7-6 and TRBJ2-7, with a tentative D call TRBD1 (6 bases). The CDR3 runs 12 residues. Trimming left V 4 bases short and J 5 bases short, with 9 bases between. Germline V gene sequence: CDR1 SGHVS, CDR2 FNYEAQ.

The rearrangement joins TRBV7-2 to TRBJ2-1; maybe TRBD2 (5 bases). This CDR3 has 12 residues. Germline V gene sequence: CDR1 SGHTA, CDR2 FQGNSA. The V end lost 3 bases, the J end lost 8 bases, and 8 bases lay between the germline ends. CDR3 in amino acids: CASSLSGYEQFF. CDR3 DNA: TGTGCCAGCAGCTTGTCGGGGTATGAGCAGTTCTTC.

The genes are TRBV7-9 and TRBJ1-4; 9 bases fit TRBD1. The V and J ends lost 5 bases and 4 bases, in that order; junction bases with no gene match: 14. The CDR3 extends over 18 amino acids. Germline V gene sequence: CDR1 SEHNR, CDR2 FQNEAQ (reference sequence). The DNA of the CDR3 is TGTGCCAGCAGCAACACCCCAAAACAGGGGGCGAATAATGAAAAACTGTTTTTT. Protein: CASSNTPKQGANNEKLFF.

The chain is built from TRBV7-2 and TRBJ2-3; D gene uncertain. Trimming shortened V by 5 bases and J by 6 bases, and 15 bases separated the two germline ends. CDR3 length equals 14 residues. The V gene's germline CDR1 is SGHTA and CDR2 FQGNSA. CDR3 loop: CASSPYPGLDTQYF. The CDR3, as DNA: TGTGCCAGCAGCCCTTATCCGGGTCTTGATACGCAGTATTTT.

The CDR3 DNA is TGTGCCAGCAGTTATCGGACAGTGCGCTCCTACAATGAGCAGTTCTTC. It codes for CASSYRTVRSYNEQFF. The rearrangement joins TRBV6-2 or TRBV6-3 to TRBJ2-1, with D maybe TRBD1 (6 bases). V dropped 3 bases and J dropped 0 bases, with 12 bases sitting between them. The CDR3 length is 16 residues. CDR1 is MNHEY, CDR2 SVGEGT, per germline.

The rearrangement links TRBV2 to TRBJ2-1; 8 bases are a match to TRBD1. Germline CDR1 reads SNHLY; CDR2 reads FYNNEI. The CDR3 is 14 amino acids. The V segment lost 4 bases and the J segment 1 base; nucleotides outside the gene matches: 0. In nucleotides, the CDR3 is TGTGCCAGCAGTGGACAGGGGTCCTACAATGAGCAGTTCTTC. Translating gives CASSGQGSYNEQFF.

This rearrangement joins TRBV12-3 or TRBV12-4 to TRBJ1-1, with D maybe TRBD1 (5 bases). This CDR3 has 13 amino acids. V was trimmed by 3 bases and J by 6 bases, leaving 11 bases between them. This CDR3 reads CASSFGVGAEAFF. The CDR3 nucleotides are TGTGCCAGCAGTTTTGGTGTAGGGGCTGAAGCTTTCTTT.

V usage is TRBV2 and J usage is TRBJ2-4; 9 positions agree with TRBD1. This CDR3 contains 16 residues. V lost 10 bases to trimming and J lost 1 base; unmatched junction nucleotides: 11. Germline lookup yields CDR1 SNHLY and CDR2 FYNNEI. CDR3 nucleotide sequence: TGTGCCATTACGAGGACAGGGGATAGGGCCAAAAACATTCAGTACTTC. Translation: CAITRTGDRAKNIQYF.

The chain links TRBV5-8 to TRBJ1-5; tentative D call: TRBD1 (5 bases). The V gene lost 0 bases and the J gene lost 8 bases, with 15 bases spanning the gap. The CDR3 covers 15 residues. In germline, CDR1 is SGHTS, CDR2 YDEGEE. CDR3 sequence reads: CASSLARDFSKPQHF. CDR3 nucleotides: TGTGCCAGCAGCTTGGCCAGGGACTTTAGCAAGCCCCAGCATTTT.